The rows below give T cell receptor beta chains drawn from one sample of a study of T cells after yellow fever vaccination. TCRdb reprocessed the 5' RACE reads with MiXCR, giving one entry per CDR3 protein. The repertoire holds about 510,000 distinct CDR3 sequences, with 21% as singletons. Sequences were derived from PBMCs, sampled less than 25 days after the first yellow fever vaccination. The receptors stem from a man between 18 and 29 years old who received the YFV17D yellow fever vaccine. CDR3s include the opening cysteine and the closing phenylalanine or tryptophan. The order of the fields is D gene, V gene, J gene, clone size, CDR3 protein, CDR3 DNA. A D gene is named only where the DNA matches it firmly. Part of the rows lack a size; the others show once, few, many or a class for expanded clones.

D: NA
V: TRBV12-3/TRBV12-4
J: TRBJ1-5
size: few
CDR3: CASSRHRNQPQHF
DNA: TGTGCCAGCAGTCGACACCGAAATCAGCCCCAGCATTTT

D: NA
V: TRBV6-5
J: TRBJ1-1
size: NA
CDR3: CASSYPSGWGNTEAFF
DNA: TGTGCCAGCAGTTACCCCTCAGGGTGGGGGAACACTGAAGCTTTCTTT

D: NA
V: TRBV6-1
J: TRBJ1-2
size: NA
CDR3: CASIKSGPKGYTF
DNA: TGTGCCAGCATCAAGTCGGGACCCAAAGGCTACACCTTC

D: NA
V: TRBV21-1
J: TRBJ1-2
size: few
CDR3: CASSLRQACNYGYTF
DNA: TGTGCCAGCAGCCTGAGGCAGGCGTGTAACTATGGCTACACCTTC

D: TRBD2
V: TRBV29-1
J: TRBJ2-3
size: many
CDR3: CSAGGGADTQYF
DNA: TGCAGCGCGGGGGGAGGTGCAGATACGCAGTATTTT

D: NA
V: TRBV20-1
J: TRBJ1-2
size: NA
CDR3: CSARDLSDGGYTF
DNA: TGCAGTGCTAGAGATCTTTCGGATGGGGGCTACACCTTC

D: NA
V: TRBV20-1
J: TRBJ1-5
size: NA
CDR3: CSASTVGQPQHF
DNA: TGCAGTGCCTCAACGGTCGGGCAGCCCCAGCATTTT

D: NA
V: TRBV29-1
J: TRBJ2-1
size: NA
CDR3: CSTWTGPYNEQFF
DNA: TGCAGCACGTGGACTGGCCCCTACAATGAGCAGTTCTTC

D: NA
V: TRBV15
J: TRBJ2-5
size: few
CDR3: CATSREPNLQETQYF
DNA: TGTGCCACCAGCAGAGAACCCAACCTACAAGAGACCCAGTACTTC

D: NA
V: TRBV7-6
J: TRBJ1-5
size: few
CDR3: CASSLKAAQPQHF
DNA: TGTGCCAGCAGCTTAAAGGCAGCTCAGCCCCAGCATTTT

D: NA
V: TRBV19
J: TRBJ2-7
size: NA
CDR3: CASSSGLTDREQYF
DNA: TGTGCCAGTAGTAGCGGTCTTACAGATAGGGAGCAGTACTTC

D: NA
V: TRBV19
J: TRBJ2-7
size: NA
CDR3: CASGGGPYEQYF
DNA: TGTGCCAGTGGAGGAGGGCCCTACGAGCAGTACTTC

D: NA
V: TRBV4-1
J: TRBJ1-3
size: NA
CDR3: CASMAFSDGNTIYF
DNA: TGCGCCAGCATGGCTTTTAGCGACGGAAACACCATATATTTT

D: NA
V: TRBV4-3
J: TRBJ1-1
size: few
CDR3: CASTYLGGPAPKAFF
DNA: TGCGCCAGCACCTATCTTGGGGGACCCGCCCCGAAAGCTTTCTTT

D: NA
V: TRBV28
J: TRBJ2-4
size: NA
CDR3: CASSPSGTVLAKNIQYF
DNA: TGTGCCAGCAGTCCGTCCGGGACGGTTTTAGCCAAAAACATTCAGTACTTC

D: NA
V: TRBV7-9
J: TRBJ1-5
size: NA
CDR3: CASSHEGGRQPQHF
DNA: TGTGCCAGCAGCCACGAGGGCGGCCGTCAGCCCCAGCATTTT

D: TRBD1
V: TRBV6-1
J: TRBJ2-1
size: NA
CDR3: CASRPTGATRNEQFF
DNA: TGTGCCAGCAGGCCGACAGGGGCGACTCGAAATGAGCAGTTCTTC

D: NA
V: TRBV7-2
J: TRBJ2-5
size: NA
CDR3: CASSLLRTQYF
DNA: TGTGCCAGCAGCCTCCTGCGGACCCAGTACTTC

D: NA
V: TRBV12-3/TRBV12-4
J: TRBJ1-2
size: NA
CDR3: CASSLVLTGYGYTF
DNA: TGTGCCAGCAGTTTAGTCCTTACAGGCTATGGCTACACCTTC

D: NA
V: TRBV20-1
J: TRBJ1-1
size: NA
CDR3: CSARSAGTSEAFF
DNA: TGCAGTGCTAGAAGCGCCGGGACATCTGAAGCTTTCTTT

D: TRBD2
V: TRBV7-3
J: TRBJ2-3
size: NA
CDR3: CASSFGSSGGTDTQYF
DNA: TGTGCCAGCAGCTTTGGATCCAGCGGGGGTACAGATACGCAGTATTTT

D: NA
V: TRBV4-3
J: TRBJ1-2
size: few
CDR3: CASSQDLPEGGGYTF
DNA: TGCGCCAGCAGCCAAGATCTCCCTGAGGGGGGTGGCTACACCTTC

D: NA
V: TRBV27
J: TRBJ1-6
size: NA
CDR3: CASSFGAGLRVSPLHF
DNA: TGTGCCAGCAGTTTCGGGGCAGGCCTCCGGGTTTCACCCCTCCACTTT

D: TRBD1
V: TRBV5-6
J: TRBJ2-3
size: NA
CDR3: CASSLLNRGITDTQYF
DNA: TGTGCCAGCAGCTTGTTAAACAGGGGTATCACAGATACGCAGTATTTT

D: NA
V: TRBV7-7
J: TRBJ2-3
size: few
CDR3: CASSRTATDTQYF
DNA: TGTGCCAGCAGCCGGACAGCCACAGATACGCAGTATTTT

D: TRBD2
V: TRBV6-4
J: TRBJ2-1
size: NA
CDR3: CASSELAGEYNEQFF
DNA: TGTGCCAGCAGTGAGCTAGCGGGGGAATACAATGAGCAGTTCTTC

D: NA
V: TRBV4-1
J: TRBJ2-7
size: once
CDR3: CASSLRSDEQYF
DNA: TGCGCCAGCAGCCTCCGTAGCGACGAGCAGTACTTC

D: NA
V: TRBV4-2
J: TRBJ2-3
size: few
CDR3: CASSQERRVSGTDTQYF
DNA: TGCGCCAGCAGCCAAGAGCGTCGGGTGTCTGGGACAGATACGCAGTATTTT

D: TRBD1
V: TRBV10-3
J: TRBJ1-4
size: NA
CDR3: CAISPGGEKLFF
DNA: TGTGCCATCAGTCCAGGGGGTGAAAAACTGTTTTTT

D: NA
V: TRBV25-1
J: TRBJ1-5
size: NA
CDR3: CASRGGYNQPQHF
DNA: TGTGCCAGCAGAGGGGGATACAATCAGCCCCAGCATTTT

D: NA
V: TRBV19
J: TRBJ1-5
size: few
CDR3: CASTPRVSNQPQHF
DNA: TGTGCCAGTACCCCGAGGGTGAGCAATCAGCCCCAGCATTTT

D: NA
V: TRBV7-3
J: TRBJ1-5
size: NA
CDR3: CASSHIIQDQPQHF
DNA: TGTGCCAGCAGCCATATAATCCAGGATCAGCCCCAGCATTTT

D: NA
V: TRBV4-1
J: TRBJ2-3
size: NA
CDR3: CASSGNFRWGSTDTQYF
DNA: TGCGCCAGCAGCGGCAACTTTCGGTGGGGGTCCACAGATACGCAGTATTTT

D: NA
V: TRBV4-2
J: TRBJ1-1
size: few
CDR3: CASSQLPYSLQGVGTEAFF
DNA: TGTGCCAGCAGCCAACTACCGTACAGCTTACAAGGGGTTGGTACTGAAGCTTTCTTT

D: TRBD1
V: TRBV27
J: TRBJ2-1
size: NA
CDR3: CASRSDRGPYNEQFF
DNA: TGTGCCAGCAGATCGGACAGGGGCCCATACAATGAGCAGTTCTTC

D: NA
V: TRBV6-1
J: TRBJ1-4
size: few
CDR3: CASSARGLINEKLFF
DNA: TGTGCCAGCAGTGCCAGGGGACTTATTAATGAAAAACTGTTTTTT

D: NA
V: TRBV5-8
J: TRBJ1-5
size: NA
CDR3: CASTPVGASGNQPQHF
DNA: TGTGCCAGCACCCCAGTGGGGGCGTCAGGCAATCAGCCCCAGCATTTT

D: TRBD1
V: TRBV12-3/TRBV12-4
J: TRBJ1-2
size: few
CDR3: CASSFRTGGYGYTF
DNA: TGTGCCAGCAGTTTCCGGACAGGCGGATATGGCTACACCTTC

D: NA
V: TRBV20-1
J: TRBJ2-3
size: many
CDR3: CSVPTATDTQYF
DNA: TGCAGTGTACCGACAGCCACAGATACGCAGTATTTT

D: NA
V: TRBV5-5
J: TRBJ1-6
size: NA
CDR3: CASRDQGTSNSPLHF
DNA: TGTGCCAGCAGGGATCAAGGGACAAGTAATTCACCCCTCCACTTT